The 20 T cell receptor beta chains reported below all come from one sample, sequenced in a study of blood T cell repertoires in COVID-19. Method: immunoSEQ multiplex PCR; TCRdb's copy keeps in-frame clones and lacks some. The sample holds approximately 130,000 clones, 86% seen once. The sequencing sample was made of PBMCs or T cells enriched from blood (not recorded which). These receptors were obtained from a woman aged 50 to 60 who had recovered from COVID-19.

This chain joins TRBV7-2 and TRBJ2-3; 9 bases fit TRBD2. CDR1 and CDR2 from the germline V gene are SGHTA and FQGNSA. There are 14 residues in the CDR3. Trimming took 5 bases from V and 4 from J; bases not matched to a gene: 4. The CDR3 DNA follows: TGTGCCAGCAGCCCGGGACTAGCCGCAGATACGCAGTATTTT. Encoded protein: CASSPGLAADTQYF.

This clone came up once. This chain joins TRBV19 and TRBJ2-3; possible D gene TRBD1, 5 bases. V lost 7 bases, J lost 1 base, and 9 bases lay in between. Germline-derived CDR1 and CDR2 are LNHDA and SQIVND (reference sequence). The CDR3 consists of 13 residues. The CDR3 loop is CASKPTGTDTQYF. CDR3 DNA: TGTGCCAGTAAACCGACAGGCACAGATACGCAGTATTTT.

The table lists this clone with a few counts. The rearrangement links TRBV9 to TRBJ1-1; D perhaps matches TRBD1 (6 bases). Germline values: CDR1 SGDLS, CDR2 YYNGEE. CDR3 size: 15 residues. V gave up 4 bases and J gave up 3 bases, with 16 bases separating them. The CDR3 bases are TGTGCCAGCAGCCCACGGGGACAACCGGACACTGAAGCTTTCTTT. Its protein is CASSPRGQPDTEAFF.

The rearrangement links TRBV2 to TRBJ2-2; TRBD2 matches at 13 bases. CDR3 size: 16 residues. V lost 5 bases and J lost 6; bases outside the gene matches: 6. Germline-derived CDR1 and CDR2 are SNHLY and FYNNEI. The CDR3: CASSLTSGGAAGELFF. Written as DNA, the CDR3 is TGTGCCAGCAGTTTAACTAGCGGGGGGGCAGCCGGGGAGCTGTTTTTT.

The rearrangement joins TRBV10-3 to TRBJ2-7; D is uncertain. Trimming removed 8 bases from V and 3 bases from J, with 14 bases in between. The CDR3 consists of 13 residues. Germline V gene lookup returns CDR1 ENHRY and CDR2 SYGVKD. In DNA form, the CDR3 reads TGTGCCATCCTACATCTCAGGAACTACGAGCAGTACTTC. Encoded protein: CAILHLRNYEQYF.

CDR3 nucleotide sequence: TGTGCCAGTAGCCCGGGACAGGGGGCCCACGAGCAGTACTTC. This translates into CASSPGQGAHEQYF. The chain joins TRBV19 to TRBJ2-7, with 12 positions matching TRBD1. V lost 6 bases to trimming and J lost 5 bases; unmatched junction nucleotides: 5. Per the germline V gene, CDR1 is LNHDA and CDR2 is SQIVND (reference sequence). The CDR3 length is 14 residues.

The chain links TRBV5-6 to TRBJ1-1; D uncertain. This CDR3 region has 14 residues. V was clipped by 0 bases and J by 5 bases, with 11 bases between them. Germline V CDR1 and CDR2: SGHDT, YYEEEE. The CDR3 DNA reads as TGTGCCAGCAGCTTGGCGGCCGCGGGAACTGAAGCTTTCTTT. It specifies CASSLAAAGTEAFF.

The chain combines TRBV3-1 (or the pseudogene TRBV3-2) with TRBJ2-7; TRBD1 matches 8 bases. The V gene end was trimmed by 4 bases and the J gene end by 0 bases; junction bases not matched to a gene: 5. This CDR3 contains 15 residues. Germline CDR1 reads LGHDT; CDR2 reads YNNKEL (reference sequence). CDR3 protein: CASSRQGTGSYEQYF. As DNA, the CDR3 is TGTGCCAGCAGCCGCCAGGGGACAGGCTCCTACGAGCAGTACTTC.

The CDR3 region has the DNA TGTGCCAGCAGCCCGTCCCGGGACAGGAACACTGAAGCTTTCTTT. This translates into CASSPSRDRNTEAFF. The chain combines TRBV7-2 with TRBJ1-1; TRBD1 agrees at 7 bases. CDR3 length equals 15 residues. Germline CDR1 and CDR2: SGHTA and FQGNSA. V shed 5 bases and J 1 base; nucleotides not matched to a gene: 7.

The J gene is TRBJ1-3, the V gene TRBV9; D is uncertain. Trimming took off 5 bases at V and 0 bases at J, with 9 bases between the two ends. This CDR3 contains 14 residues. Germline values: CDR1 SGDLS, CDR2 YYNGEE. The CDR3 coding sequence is TGTGCCAGCAGTCTTACATACTCTGGAAACACCATATATTTT. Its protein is CASSLTYSGNTIYF.

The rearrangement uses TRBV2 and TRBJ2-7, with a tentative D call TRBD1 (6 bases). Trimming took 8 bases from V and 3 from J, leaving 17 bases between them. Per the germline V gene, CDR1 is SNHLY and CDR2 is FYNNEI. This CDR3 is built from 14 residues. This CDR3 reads CASSRGGASYEQYF. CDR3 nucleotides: TGTGCCAGCTCCCGAGGGGGAGCGAGCTACGAGCAGTACTTC. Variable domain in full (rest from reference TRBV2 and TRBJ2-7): EPEVTQTPSHQVTQMGQEVILRCVPISNHLYFYWYRQILGQKVEFLVSFYNNEISEKSEIFDDQFSVERPDGSNFTLKIRSTKLEDSAMYFCASSRGGASYEQYFGPGTRLTVT.

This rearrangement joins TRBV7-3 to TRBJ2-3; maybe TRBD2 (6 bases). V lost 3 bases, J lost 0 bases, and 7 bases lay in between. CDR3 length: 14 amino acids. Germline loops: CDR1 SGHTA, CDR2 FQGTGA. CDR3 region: CASSFGGSTDTQYF. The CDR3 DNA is TGTGCCAGCAGCTTTGGGGGGAGCACAGATACGCAGTATTTT. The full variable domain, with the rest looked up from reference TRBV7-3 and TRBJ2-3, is GAGVSQTPSNKVTEKGKYVELRCDPISGHTALYWYRQSLGQGPEFLIYFQGTGAADDSGLPNDRFFAVRPEGSVSTLKIQRTERGDSAVYLCASSFGGSTDTQYFGPGTRLTVL.

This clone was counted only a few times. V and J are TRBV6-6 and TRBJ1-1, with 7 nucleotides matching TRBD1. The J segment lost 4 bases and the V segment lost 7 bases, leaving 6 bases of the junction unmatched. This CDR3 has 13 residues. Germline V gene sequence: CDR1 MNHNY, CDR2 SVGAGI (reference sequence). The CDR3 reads CASKESGGTEAFF. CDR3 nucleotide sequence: TGTGCCAGCAAGGAGTCAGGGGGCACTGAAGCTTTCTTT.

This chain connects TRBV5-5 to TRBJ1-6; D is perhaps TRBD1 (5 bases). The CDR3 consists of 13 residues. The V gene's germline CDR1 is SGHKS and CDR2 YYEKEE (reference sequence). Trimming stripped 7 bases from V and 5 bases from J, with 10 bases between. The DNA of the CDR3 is TGTGCCAGCGGAGCAGGGAATAATTCACCCCTCCACTTT. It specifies CASGAGNNSPLHF. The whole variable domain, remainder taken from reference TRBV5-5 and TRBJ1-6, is DAGVTQSPTHLIKTRGQQVTLRCSPISGHKSVSWYQQVLGQGPQFIFQYYEKEERGRGNFPDRFSARQFPNYSSELNVNALLLGDSALYLCASGAGNNSPLHFGNGTRLTVT.

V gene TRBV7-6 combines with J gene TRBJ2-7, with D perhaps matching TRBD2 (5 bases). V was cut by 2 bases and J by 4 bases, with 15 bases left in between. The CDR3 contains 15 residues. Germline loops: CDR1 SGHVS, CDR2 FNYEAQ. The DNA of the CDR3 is TGTGCCAGCAGCTTATCGGGCGGGTCCCAATACGAGCAGTACTTC. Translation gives CASSLSGGSQYEQYF.

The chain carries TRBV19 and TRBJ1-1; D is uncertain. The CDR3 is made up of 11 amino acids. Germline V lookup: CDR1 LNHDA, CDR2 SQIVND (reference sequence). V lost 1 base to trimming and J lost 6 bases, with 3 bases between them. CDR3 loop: CASSIAAEAFF. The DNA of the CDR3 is TGTGCCAGTAGTATAGCGGCTGAAGCTTTCTTT.

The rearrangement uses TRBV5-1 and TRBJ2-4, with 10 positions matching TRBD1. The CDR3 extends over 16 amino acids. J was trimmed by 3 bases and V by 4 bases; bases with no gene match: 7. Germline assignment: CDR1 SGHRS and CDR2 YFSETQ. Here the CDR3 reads CASSALTGGFKNIQYF. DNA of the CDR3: TGCGCCAGCAGCGCCTTGACAGGGGGCTTCAAAAACATTCAGTACTTC.

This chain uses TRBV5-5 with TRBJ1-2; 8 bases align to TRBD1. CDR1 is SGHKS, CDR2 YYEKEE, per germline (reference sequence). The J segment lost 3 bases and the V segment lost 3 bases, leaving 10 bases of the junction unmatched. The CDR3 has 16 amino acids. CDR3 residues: CASSSAYSTGDYGYTF. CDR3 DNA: TGTGCCAGCAGCTCCGCCTACTCGACAGGGGACTATGGCTACACCTTC.

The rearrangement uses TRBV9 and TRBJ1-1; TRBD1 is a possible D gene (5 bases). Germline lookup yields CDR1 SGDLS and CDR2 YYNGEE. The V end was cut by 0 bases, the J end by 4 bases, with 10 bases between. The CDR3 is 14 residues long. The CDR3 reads CASSVASRGTEAFF. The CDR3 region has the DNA TGTGCCAGCAGCGTAGCCTCAAGGGGCACTGAAGCTTTCTTT.

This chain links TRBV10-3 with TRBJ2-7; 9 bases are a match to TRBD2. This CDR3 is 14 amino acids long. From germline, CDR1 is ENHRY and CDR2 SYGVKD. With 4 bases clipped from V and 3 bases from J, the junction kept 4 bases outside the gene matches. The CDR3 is CAISVELAGYEQYF. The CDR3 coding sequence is TGTGCCATCAGTGTTGAACTAGCGGGCTACGAGCAGTACTTC.